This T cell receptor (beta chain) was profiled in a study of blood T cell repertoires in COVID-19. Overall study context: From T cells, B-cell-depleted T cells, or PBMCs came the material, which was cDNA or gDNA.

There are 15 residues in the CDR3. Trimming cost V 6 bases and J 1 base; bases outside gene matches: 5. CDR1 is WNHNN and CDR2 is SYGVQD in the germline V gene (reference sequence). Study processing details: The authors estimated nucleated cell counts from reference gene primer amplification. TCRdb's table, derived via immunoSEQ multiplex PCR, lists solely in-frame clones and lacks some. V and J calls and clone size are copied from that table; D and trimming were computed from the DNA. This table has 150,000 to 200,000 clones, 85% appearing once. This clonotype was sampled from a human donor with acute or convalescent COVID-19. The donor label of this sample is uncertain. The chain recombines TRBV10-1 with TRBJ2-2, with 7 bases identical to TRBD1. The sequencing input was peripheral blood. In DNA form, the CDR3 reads TGCGCCAGCAGCCTTCGACAGGGGAACACCGGGGAGCTGTTTTTT. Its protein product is CASSLRQGNTGELFF.